One sample yielded the 27 T cell receptor beta chains listed below, sequenced in a study of cytomegalovirus exposure and HLA in healthy donors. The PCR used 60 Vbeta and 13 Jbeta primers. The assay was immunoSEQ multiplex PCR, and TCRdb's table has in-frame clones only and misses some. Found here are 100,000 or so clones, 76% of them singletons; the top ten hold roughly 8%. The sequencing input was PBMCs. All receptors derive from a man between 35 and 55 years old in good health and CMV-seropositive.

J is TRBJ2-7 and V is TRBV9; 9 positions agree with TRBD1. The V gene's germline CDR1 is SGDLS and CDR2 YYNGEE. Losses at the gene ends were 0 bases for V and 2 bases for J; bases not matched to a gene: 6. The CDR3 covers 16 residues. The CDR3 coding sequence is TGTGCCAGCAGCGTAGCCGGGACAGGGTCACCCTACGAGCAGTACTTC. Its translation: CASSVAGTGSPYEQYF.

Concerning this clone itself: A read error may produce the germline difference seen at one junction end. The chain recombines TRBV7-7 with TRBJ2-3; TRBD2 agrees at 11 bases. The CDR3 consists of 16 residues. Germline CDR1 and CDR2: SSHAT and FNYEAQ (reference sequence). CDR3 coding DNA: TGTGCTAGCAGCCCTATAGCGGGGGGGTCCACAGATACGCAGTATTTT. Amino acids: CASSPIAGGSTDTQYF.

The gene calls are TRBV4-3 and TRBJ1-1; 7 bases are shared with TRBD1. V lost 7 bases, J lost 1 base, and 3 bases stayed unmatched. This CDR3 spans 13 amino acids. The V gene's germline CDR1 is LGHNA and CDR2 YSLEER. The CDR3 protein is CASTGQRNTEAFF. The CDR3 nucleotides read TGCGCCAGCACGGGACAGCGGAACACTGAAGCTTTCTTT.

The table lists this clone with a few counts. The CDR3 loop is CASSLKLAGRTSEQFF. DNA of the CDR3: TGTGCCAGTAGTCTTAAACTAGCGGGCAGAACATCTGAGCAGTTCTTC. The rearrangement joins TRBV19 to TRBJ2-1; 9 bases agree with TRBD2. The CDR3 spans 16 residues. Per germline, CDR1 LNHDA and CDR2 SQIVND (reference sequence). The V segment lost 5 bases and the J segment 9 bases; nucleotides outside the gene matches: 14.

V and J are TRBV7-3 and TRBJ2-2; D possibly corresponds to TRBD2 (6 bases). Germline V gene lookup returns CDR1 SGHTA and CDR2 FQGTGA. This CDR3 is 13 amino acids long. V lost 5 bases, J lost 5 bases, and 9 bases lay in between. For the CDR3, the DNA is TGTGCCAGCAGCGGGACTCTTACCGGGGAGCTGTTTTTT. This gives the protein CASSGTLTGELFF.

The chain joins TRBV19 to TRBJ1-6; D unclear. This CDR3 comprises 13 residues. Germline CDR1 and CDR2: LNHDA and SQIVND (reference sequence). Trimming removed 8 bases at V and 4 bases at J, with 9 bases between. The DNA for the CDR3 is TGTGCCAGTCGGCTGACTTATAATTCACCCCTCCACTTT. Protein: CASRLTYNSPLHF.

The chain joins TRBV7-9 to TRBJ2-1, with 13 bases identical to TRBD2. CDR3 length: 19 residues. Germline CDR1 is SEHNR and CDR2 is FQNEAQ (reference sequence). V dropped 3 bases and J dropped 7; count of bases not matched to a gene: 15. CDR3 region: CASSFSSGLAGVGGNEQFF. The CDR3 DNA sequence: TGTGCCAGCAGCTTCTCCAGTGGACTAGCGGGAGTAGGTGGTAATGAGCAGTTCTTC.

This chain uses TRBV5-6 with TRBJ1-6, with a weak D call TRBD1 (6 bases). Germline V CDR1 and CDR2: SGHDT, YYEEEE. The CDR3 contains 16 residues. Deletions cut 1 base from V and 0 bases from J, with 8 bases between. CDR3 residues: CASSLTGTSYNSPLHF. Here the CDR3 DNA reads TGTGCCAGCAGCTTGACAGGGACCTCCTATAATTCACCCCTCCACTTT.

The rearrangement links TRBV4-1 to TRBJ2-1; D is unresolved. This CDR3 is built from 14 residues. Germline CDR1 reads MGHRA; CDR2 reads YSYEKL. V was shortened by 1 base and J by 3 bases, with 7 bases between the two germline ends. The chain's CDR3 is CASSQGSFYNEQFF. In DNA form, the CDR3 reads TGCGCCAGCAGCCAAGGTTCGTTCTACAATGAGCAGTTCTTC.

V is TRBV20-1 and J is TRBJ2-7, with unresolved D. With 6 bases removed from V and 3 bases from J, the gap between germline ends came to 9 bases. The CDR3 is 11 residues long. Germline assignment: CDR1 DFQATT and CDR2 SNEGSKA (reference sequence). This CDR3 is CSAASSYEQYF. Here the CDR3 DNA reads TGCAGTGCCGCAAGTAGCTACGAGCAGTACTTC.

The chain carries TRBV19 and TRBJ2-7; perhaps TRBD2 as D (6 bases). V was cut by 7 bases and J by 7 bases, with 20 bases left in between. The length of the CDR3 is 14 residues. Germline loops: CDR1 LNHDA, CDR2 SQIVND (reference sequence). The chain's CDR3 is CASTAGLLVGEQYF. The CDR3 DNA reads as TGTGCCAGTACGGCAGGACTACTTGTTGGGGAGCAGTACTTC.

The chain recombines TRBV7-6 with TRBJ2-5, with TRBD2 identical over 10 bases. Germline values: CDR1 SGHVS, CDR2 FNYEAQ. There are 16 residues in the CDR3. The V and J ends lost 2 bases and 5 bases, in that order; junction bases with no gene match: 8. CDR3 DNA sequence: TGTGCCAGCAGCTTACGGCTAGCGGGGGTTGGGGAGACCCAGTACTTC. This sequence encodes CASSLRLAGVGETQYF.

The V gene is TRBV7-8, the J gene TRBJ1-6, with 11 bases identical to TRBD1. Germline trimming cut 4 bases from V and 0 bases from J; bases unmatched to any gene: 8. CDR1 and CDR2 (germline): SGHVS, FQNEAQ. There are 19 residues in the CDR3. DNA of the CDR3: TGTGCCAGCAGCTCTACCGGGACAGGGGGGTACTCCTATAATTCACCCCTCCACTTT. It specifies CASSSTGTGGYSYNSPLHF.

V gene TRBV28 combines with J gene TRBJ2-7; 7 bases map to TRBD1. V lost 4 bases and J lost 2; bases outside the gene matches: 11. CDR1 MDHEN and CDR2 SYDVKM come from the germline V gene. The CDR3 totals 16 residues. The CDR3 here is CASSSRAGTDPYEQYF. The CDR3 DNA is TGTGCCAGCAGTTCCCGGGCCGGGACAGATCCCTACGAGCAGTACTTC.

This chain uses TRBV6-5 with TRBJ2-7, with TRBD2 identical over 11 bases. Germline values: CDR1 MNHEY, CDR2 SVGAGI. The CDR3 runs to 15 residues. After removal of 7 bases from V and 2 bases from J, the junction contained 7 bases not matched to a gene. The chain's CDR3 is CASILGTSGPYEQYF. As DNA, the CDR3 is TGTGCCAGCATCCTTGGGACTAGCGGTCCCTACGAGCAGTACTTC.

This clone occurred once. Other DNA variants within this sample encode the same CDR3. The chain uses TRBV7-2 and TRBJ1-6; 7 nucleotides align to TRBD1. Germline V CDR1 and CDR2: SGHTA, FQGNSA. The J segment lost 0 bases and the V segment lost 3 bases, leaving 11 bases of the junction unmatched. The CDR3 is 19 residues long. The CDR3 DNA sequence: TGTGCCAGCAGCTTGAGACAGGGTGTCTCTAGCTCCTATAATTCACCCCTCCACTTT. Translated, it gives CASSLRQGVSSSYNSPLHF.

This clone was observed a handful of times. The chain recombines TRBV29-1 with TRBJ2-7, with 7 bases matching TRBD1. In germline, CDR1 is SQVTM, CDR2 ANQGSEA. After removal of 2 bases from V and 4 bases from J, the junction contained 5 bases not matched to a gene. The CDR3 consists of 13 residues. For the CDR3, the DNA is TGCAGCGTTGAAAAGACAGGGACGTACGAGCAGTACTTC. Encoded protein: CSVEKTGTYEQYF.

In this sample, this clone turned up a few times. The chain is built from TRBV6-5 and TRBJ1-1; weak D call: TRBD1 (5 bases). CDR3 size: 14 residues. Germline CDR1 reads MNHEY; CDR2 reads SVGAGI. Trimming stripped 5 bases from V and 1 base from J, with 11 bases between. The CDR3: CASSLFRANTEAFF. The CDR3 DNA reads as TGTGCCAGCAGTCTCTTCAGGGCGAACACTGAAGCTTTCTTT.

V usage is TRBV27 and J usage is TRBJ2-7; D is possibly TRBD2 (5 bases). Germline assignment: CDR1 MNHEY and CDR2 SMNVEV (reference sequence). The V end lost 4 bases, the J end lost 7 bases, and 20 bases lay between the germline ends. There are 15 residues in the CDR3. The chain's CDR3 is CASSSGLSLLTEQYF. DNA of the CDR3: TGTGCCAGCAGTTCAGGACTTTCGCTGTTAACTGAGCAGTACTTC.

The rearrangement joins TRBV11-3 to TRBJ2-1; 7 bases align to TRBD1. The germline V gene has CDR1 SGHNT and CDR2 YENEEA. This CDR3 has 15 amino acids. V shed 3 bases, J shed 6 bases, and the junction held 8 bases outside the gene matches. DNA of the CDR3: TGTGCCAGCAGCTTCCAGACAGGGTTAGGCAATGAGCAGTTCTTC. Protein sequence: CASSFQTGLGNEQFF.

V usage is TRBV27 and J usage is TRBJ2-2; 8 bases align to TRBD1. Looked up from germline, CDR1 is MNHEY and CDR2 is SMNVEV (reference sequence). This CDR3 contains 16 residues. Trimming at V came to 5 bases and at J to 3 bases, leaving 8 bases not matched to a gene. CDR3 amino acids: CASSEMDRVDTGELFF. Here the CDR3 DNA reads TGTGCCAGCAGTGAGATGGACAGGGTAGACACCGGGGAGCTGTTTTTT.

CDR3 protein: CASSPNRDSPYEQYF. In DNA, the CDR3 is TGTGCCAGCAGCCCAAACCGGGACAGCCCCTACGAGCAGTACTTC. The genes are TRBV7-3 and TRBJ2-5, with 7 bases lining up with TRBD1. The J call may be incorrect, as the DNA end agrees better with TRBJ2-7. The CDR3 runs 15 residues. CDR1 SGHTA and CDR2 FQGTGA come from the germline V gene.

The chain joins TRBV9 to TRBJ1-4; D is ambiguous. This CDR3 has 15 residues. Between the trimmed V and J ends, which lost 2 bases and 0 bases, there was a span of 8 bases. Germline-derived CDR1 and CDR2 are SGDLS and YYNGEE. The CDR3 loop reads CASSVGGSTNEKLFF. The CDR3 DNA reads TGTGCCAGCAGCGTTGGAGGATCAACTAATGAAAAACTGTTTTTT.

On this clone: This CDR3 is also generated by other DNA sequences in the sample. The chain employs TRBV28 and TRBJ2-5; 12 bases are a match to TRBD2. From germline, CDR1 is MDHEN and CDR2 SYDVKM. The V and J ends lost 6 bases and 4 bases, in that order; junction bases with no gene match: 6. This CDR3 contains 15 residues. DNA for the CDR3: TGTGCCAGCAGGCTCCCGGGACTAGCGGGAGAGACCCAGTACTTC. It yields the protein CASRLPGLAGETQYF.

This chain joins TRBV7-2 and TRBJ2-7, with 8 positions matching TRBD2. CDR3 length equals 18 residues. V was pared by 2 bases and J by 4 bases, with 16 bases of the junction left unmatched. Looked up from germline, CDR1 is SGHTA and CDR2 is FQGNSA. DNA for the CDR3: TGTGCCAGCAGCTTACTAGGGCCCCAAGCGGGGGTGATTTACGAGCAGTACTTC. It codes for CASSLLGPQAGVIYEQYF.

This clone was found a few times. This chain connects TRBV6-5 to TRBJ1-2, with D hard to call. Germline V CDR1 and CDR2: MNHEY, SVGAGI. Trimming took off 8 bases at V and 4 bases at J, with 11 bases between the two ends. CDR3 size: 12 residues. CDR3 sequence reads: CASVSQLYGYTF. CDR3 nucleotides: TGTGCCAGCGTTAGCCAACTCTATGGCTACACCTTC.

V gene TRBV28 combines with J gene TRBJ2-3; D possibly corresponds to TRBD2 (5 bases). This CDR3 comprises 13 residues. V was shortened by 3 bases and J by 4 bases, with 8 bases between the two germline ends. CDR1 is MDHEN and CDR2 is SYDVKM in the germline V gene. The CDR3 reads CASSFPSPDTQYF. Here the CDR3 DNA reads TGTGCCAGCAGTTTCCCTAGCCCAGATACGCAGTATTTT.